This T cell receptor (beta chain) appears in the sequencing data of a study of early T cells in non-severe SARS-CoV-2 infection. Looking at the study overall: Chains from this unsorted whole-blood bulk RNA could not be paired.

cDNA molecules, individually, were tagged with unique molecular identifiers. From the 5' RACE reads, TCRdb called clonotypes with MiXCR, one entry per CDR3 protein. This table holds 65,000 to 80,000 distinct CDR3 sequences, over 9% found once. With regard to this clonotype: Its target is unknown.

Notes on the study in general: Lookups in VDJdb leaned toward anti-spike CD8 responses and missed private and CD4 specificities.

Sequencing used whole blood. This TCR was recovered from an adult who was a healthcare worker with PCR-confirmed SARS-CoV-2 infection or an uninfected control (not recorded which).

In DNA, the CDR3 is TGTGCCAGCAGCCAAGAGGAACTAGCGGGGTCAGATACGCAGTATTTT. Its protein is CASSQEELAGSDTQYF. The rearrangement uses TRBV4-2 and TRBJ2-3; TRBD2 matches 10 bases. Germline V gene sequence: CDR1 LGHNA, CDR2 YNFKEQ. J gave up 4 bases and V 0 bases, and 4 bases lay outside the gene matches. This CDR3 contains 16 residues.